The 17 T cell receptor beta chains presented below share a single source sample, sequenced in a study of blood T cell repertoires in COVID-19. Repertoires were generated with immunoSEQ multiplex PCR, while TCRdb's copy carries only in-frame clones and drops some. The sample consists of some 250,000 clones, around 88% of them appearing once. The material sequenced was peripheral blood. The receptors derive from a woman in her twenties or thirties who had recovered from COVID-19.

The gene calls are TRBV27 and TRBJ1-5; maybe TRBD1 (6 bases). The CDR3 consists of 14 residues. With 3 bases removed from V and 7 bases from J, the gap between germline ends came to 13 bases. CDR1 and CDR2 (germline): MNHEY, SMNVEV (reference sequence). CDR3 in amino acids: CASSFIAGEQPQHF. The CDR3 coding sequence is TGTGCCAGCAGTTTCATAGCAGGGGAACAGCCCCAGCATTTT.

This chain joins TRBV11-3 and TRBJ1-2, with a tentative D call TRBD1 (6 bases). V lost 2 bases, J lost 4 bases, and 20 bases lay in between. Germline-derived CDR1 and CDR2 are SGHNT and YENEEA. The CDR3 loop spans 17 amino acids. As DNA, the CDR3 is TGTGCCAGCAGCTTAATTCCCCGGACAGACATTCCCTATGGCTACACCTTC. The encoded protein is CASSLIPRTDIPYGYTF.

The V gene is TRBV7-2, the J gene TRBJ1-2; D is perhaps TRBD1 (5 bases). This CDR3 is built from 15 residues. Trimming shortened V by 6 bases and J by 0 bases, and 14 bases separated the two germline ends. CDR1 is SGHTA, CDR2 FQGNSA, per germline. The CDR3 loop is CASRKDSNTNYGYTF. The CDR3 DNA sequence: TGTGCCAGCAGGAAAGACAGTAACACTAACTATGGCTACACCTTC.

The chain employs TRBV14 and TRBJ1-5; no firm D call. Trimming removed 0 bases from V and 7 bases from J, with 22 bases in between. Germline CDR1 is SGHDN and CDR2 is FVKESK. The CDR3 covers 18 residues. CDR3 coding DNA: TGTGCCAGCAGCCAAGAAGGGCGAGCGTTGAGGGCCCTACAGCCCCAGCATTTT. It is translated as CASSQEGRALRALQPQHF.

This chain uses TRBV5-1 with TRBJ1-5; no firm D call. Germline loops: CDR1 SGHRS, CDR2 YFSETQ. Deletions cut 4 bases from V and 5 bases from J, with 10 bases between. The CDR3 runs 13 residues. DNA of the CDR3: TGCGCCAGCAGCCCCGGTCCGGATCAGCCCCAGCATTTT. Residues: CASSPGPDQPQHF.

The chain joins TRBV4-1 to TRBJ2-3; D uncertain. The CDR3 spans 14 residues. Germline V lookup: CDR1 MGHRA, CDR2 YSYEKL. Trimming shortened V by 0 bases and J by 2 bases, and 6 bases separated the two germline ends. CDR3 residues: CASSQDHPTDTQYF. The DNA for the CDR3 is TGCGCCAGCAGCCAAGATCATCCCACAGATACGCAGTATTTT.

The chain couples TRBV5-1 to TRBJ2-7; 7 positions agree with TRBD2. CDR3 size: 15 residues. Germline CDR1 and CDR2: SGHRS and YFSETQ. V trimming: 3 bases; J trimming: 2 bases; junction bases outside the gene matches: 8. The DNA for the CDR3 is TGCGCCAGCAGCTGGAATGGGGGGGAAACCTACGAGCAGTACTTC. It specifies CASSWNGGETYEQYF.

The sample holds one count of this clone. The chain links TRBV3-1 (or the pseudogene TRBV3-2) to TRBJ1-2; possible D gene TRBD1, 5 bases. This CDR3 comprises 15 residues. V dropped 5 bases and J dropped 0 bases, with 13 bases sitting between them. Germline V CDR1 and CDR2: LGHDT, YNNKEL (reference sequence). The chain's CDR3 is CASSKTTVANYGYTF. The CDR3, as DNA: TGTGCCAGCAGCAAGACGACAGTGGCTAACTATGGCTACACCTTC.

The chain couples TRBV5-6 to TRBJ1-1; TRBD1 matches 7 bases. V was pared by 2 bases and J by 1 base, with 2 bases of the junction left unmatched. CDR1 is SGHDT, CDR2 YYEEEE, per germline. The CDR3 totals 14 residues. The DNA for the CDR3 is TGTGCCAGCAGCTTTGGGACAGAGAACACTGAAGCTTTCTTT. Translating it yields CASSFGTENTEAFF.

The chain couples TRBV3-1 (or the pseudogene TRBV3-2) to TRBJ2-3, with TRBD1 matching over 11 bases. V dropped 4 bases and J dropped 5; count of bases not matched to a gene: 2. The CDR3 is 14 amino acids. Germline lookup yields CDR1 LGHDT and CDR2 YNNKEL (reference sequence). CDR3 DNA sequence: TGTGCCAGCAGCCTGGGACAGGGGGGAGATACGCAGTATTTT. Translation: CASSLGQGGDTQYF.

This clone was observed a few times. The chain recombines TRBV6-2 or TRBV6-3 with TRBJ1-5; a possible D gene is TRBD1 (6 bases). Germline CDR1 and CDR2: MNHEY and SVGEGT. V shed 2 bases and J shed 4 bases, with 15 bases lying between them. The CDR3 extends over 16 amino acids. Here the CDR3 DNA reads TGTGCCAGCAGTTACCCTAAGGACAGACCGAATCAGCCCCAGCATTTT. The encoded protein is CASSYPKDRPNQPQHF.

The chain is built from TRBV7-9 and TRBJ2-4; possible D gene TRBD1, 6 bases. This CDR3 contains 14 residues. Trimming left V 5 bases short and J 15 bases short, with 23 bases between. Germline CDR1 and CDR2: SEHNR and FQNEAQ (reference sequence). The chain's CDR3 is CASSPPAGAPRLYF. CDR3 coding DNA: TGTGCCAGCAGCCCCCCGGCAGGGGCCCCTCGGTTGTACTTC.

J is TRBJ2-2 and V is TRBV6-1, with a possible D match to TRBD1 (6 bases). The CDR3 sequence is 16 residues long. Looked up from germline, CDR1 is MNHNS and CDR2 is SASEGT. V lost 1 base, J lost 4 bases, and 13 bases lay in between. CDR3 in DNA: TGTGCCAGCAGTGAAGGCGCAGGGGCTTTCACCGGGGAGCTGTTTTTT. Its protein product is CASSEGAGAFTGELFF.

The chain carries TRBV5-4 and TRBJ1-4; tentatively, D is TRBD1 (6 bases). This CDR3 contains 17 residues. Germline-derived CDR1 and CDR2 are SGHNT and YYREEE (reference sequence). The V end was cut by 0 bases, the J end by 0 bases, with 12 bases between. The CDR3 is CASSLGTAVATNEKLFF. The CDR3 DNA is TGTGCCAGCAGCTTGGGGACAGCCGTTGCAACTAATGAAAAACTGTTTTTT. The variable domain in full, completed from reference TRBV5-4 and TRBJ1-4, reads ETGVTQSPTHLIKTRGQQVTLRCSSQSGHNTVSWYQQALGQGPQFIFQYYREEENGRGNFPPRFSGLQFPNYSSELNVNALELDDSALYLCASSLGTAVATNEKLFFGSGTQLSVL.

This sequence joins TRBV12-3 or TRBV12-4 and TRBJ2-5; tentative D call: TRBD2 (5 bases). The CDR3 has 13 amino acids. V was cut by 6 bases and J by 2 bases, with 10 bases left in between. The CDR3 DNA follows: TGTGCCAGCAGACCGACTACTCAAGAGACCCAGTACTTC. Translation: CASRPTTQETQYF.

The chain recombines TRBV4-1 with TRBJ1-1; D not certain. This CDR3 has 17 residues. The germline CDR1 and CDR2 sequences are MGHRA and YSYEKL. V gave up 2 bases and J gave up 0 bases, with 16 bases separating them. The CDR3 reads CASSQITRETVNTEAFF. The CDR3 region has the DNA TGCGCCAGCAGCCAAATCACGAGGGAGACCGTGAACACTGAAGCTTTCTTT.

This chain uses TRBV19 with TRBJ1-3; D ambiguous. The CDR3 runs to 16 residues. CDR1 is LNHDA, CDR2 SQIVND, per germline (reference sequence). V was shortened by 7 bases and J by 0 bases, with 16 bases between the two germline ends. The CDR3 here is CASIPVEVGSGNTIYF. The CDR3 DNA sequence: TGTGCCAGTATCCCGGTGGAGGTTGGCTCTGGAAACACCATATATTTT. Combining the CDR3 with reference TRBV19 and TRBJ1-3 gives the whole variable domain DGGITQSPKYLFRKEGQNVTLSCEQNLNHDAMYWYRQDPGQGLRLIYYSQIVNDFQKGDIAEGYSVSREKKESFPLTVTSAQKNPTAFYLCASIPVEVGSGNTIYFGEGSWLTVV.